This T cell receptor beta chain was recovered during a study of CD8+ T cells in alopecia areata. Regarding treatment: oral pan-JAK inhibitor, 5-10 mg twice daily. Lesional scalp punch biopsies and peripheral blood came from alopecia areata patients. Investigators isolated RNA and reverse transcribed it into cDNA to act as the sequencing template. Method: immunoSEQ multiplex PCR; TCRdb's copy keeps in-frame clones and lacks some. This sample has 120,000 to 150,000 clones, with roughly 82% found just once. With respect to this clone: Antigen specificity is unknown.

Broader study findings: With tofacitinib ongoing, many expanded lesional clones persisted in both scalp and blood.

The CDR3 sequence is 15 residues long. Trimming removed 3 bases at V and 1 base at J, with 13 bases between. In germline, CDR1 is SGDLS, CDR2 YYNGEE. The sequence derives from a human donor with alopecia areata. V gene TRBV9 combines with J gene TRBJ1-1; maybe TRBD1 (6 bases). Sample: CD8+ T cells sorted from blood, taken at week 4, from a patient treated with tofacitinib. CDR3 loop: CASSASGTRNTEAFF. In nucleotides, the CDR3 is TGTGCCAGCAGCGCCTCCGGGACACGGAACACTGAAGCTTTCTTT. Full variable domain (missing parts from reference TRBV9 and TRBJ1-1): DSGVTQTPKHLITATGQRVTLRCSPRSGDLSVYWYQQSLDQGLQFLIQYYNGEERAKGNILERFSAQQFPDLHSELNLSSLELGDSALYFCASSASGTRNTEAFFGQGTRLTVV.